This T cell receptor (beta chain) comes out of a study of CD8 T cells in Susac syndrome. Study-wide results and caveats: The number of individuals included in the study's TCR sequencing and HLA analysis was acknowledged as relatively small.

To note about this clonotype: No antigen is known for it.

Germline V gives CDR1 LNHNV, CDR2 YYDKDF (reference sequence). The CDR3 has 16 amino acids. V lost 0 bases, J lost 0 bases, and 9 bases lay in between. It was with random hexamers that about 0.45 to 1 ug RNA was reverse transcribed. TCRdb re-derived calls from the immunoSEQ multiplex PCR reads in MiXCR, one entry per CDR3 protein. Of about 160,000 distinct CDR3 sequences in the sample, 92% were seen once. TCR beta from blood CD8+ and CD4+ T cells was sequenced. Sequencing was performed on CD4+ T cells from PBMCs. This receptor was identified in a human donor in good health. The chain employs TRBV15 and TRBJ1-5; D unclear. DNA of the CDR3: TGTGCCACCAGCAGAGATTACAGATATAGCAATCAGCCCCAGCATTTT. The encoded protein is CATSRDYRYSNQPQHF.